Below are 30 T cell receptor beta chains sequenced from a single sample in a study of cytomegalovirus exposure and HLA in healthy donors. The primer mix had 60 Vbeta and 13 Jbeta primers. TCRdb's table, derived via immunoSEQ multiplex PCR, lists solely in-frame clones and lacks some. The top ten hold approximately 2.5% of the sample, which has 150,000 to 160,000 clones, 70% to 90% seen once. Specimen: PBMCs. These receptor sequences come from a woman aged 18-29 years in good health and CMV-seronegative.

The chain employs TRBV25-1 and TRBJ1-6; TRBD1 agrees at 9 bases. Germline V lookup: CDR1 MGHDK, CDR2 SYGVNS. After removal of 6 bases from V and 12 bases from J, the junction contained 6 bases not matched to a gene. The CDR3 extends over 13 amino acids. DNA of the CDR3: TGTGCCAGCAGAGGGGGACAGGGTCTACCCCTCCACTTT. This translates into CASRGGQGLPLHF. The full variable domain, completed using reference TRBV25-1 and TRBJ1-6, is EADIYQTPRYLVIGTGKKITLECSQTMGHDKMYWYQQDPGMELHLIHYSYGVNSTEKGDLSSESTVSRIRTEHFPLTLESARPSHTSQYLCASRGGQGLPLHFGNGTRLTVT.

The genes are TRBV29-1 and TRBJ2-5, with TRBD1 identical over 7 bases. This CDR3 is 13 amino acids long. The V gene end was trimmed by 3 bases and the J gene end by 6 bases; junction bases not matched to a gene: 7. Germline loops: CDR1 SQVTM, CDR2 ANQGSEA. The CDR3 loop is CSVDLTGSKTQYF. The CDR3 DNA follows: TGCAGCGTTGACCTGACAGGGTCGAAGACCCAGTACTTC.

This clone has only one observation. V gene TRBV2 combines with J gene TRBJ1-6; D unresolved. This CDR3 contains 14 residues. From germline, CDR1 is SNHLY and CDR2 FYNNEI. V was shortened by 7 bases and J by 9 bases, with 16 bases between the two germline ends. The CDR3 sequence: CASTRDTSISPLHF. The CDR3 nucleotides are TGTGCCAGCACTCGGGATACCTCAATTTCACCCCTCCACTTT.

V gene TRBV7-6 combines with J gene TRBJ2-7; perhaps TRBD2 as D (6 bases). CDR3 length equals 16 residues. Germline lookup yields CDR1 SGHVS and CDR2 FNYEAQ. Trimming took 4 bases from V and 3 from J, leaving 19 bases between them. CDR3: CASSSQEGRAIYEQYF. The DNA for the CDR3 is TGTGCCAGCAGCTCGCAGGAGGGCAGGGCCATCTACGAGCAGTACTTC.

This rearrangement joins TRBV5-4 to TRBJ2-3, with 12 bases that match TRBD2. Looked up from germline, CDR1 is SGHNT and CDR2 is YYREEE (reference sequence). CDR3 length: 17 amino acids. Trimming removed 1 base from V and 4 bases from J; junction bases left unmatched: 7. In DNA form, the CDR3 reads TGTGCCAGCAGCTTGAGGCTAGCGGGAGGGCGGGCAGATACGCAGTATTTT. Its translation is CASSLRLAGGRADTQYF.

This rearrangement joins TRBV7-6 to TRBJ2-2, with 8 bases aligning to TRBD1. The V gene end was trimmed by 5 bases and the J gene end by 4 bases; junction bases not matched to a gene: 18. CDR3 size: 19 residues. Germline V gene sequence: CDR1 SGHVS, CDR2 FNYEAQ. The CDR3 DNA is TGTGCCAGCAGCCCTTTTCCGGGACAGGTTCTCGTGAGCACCGGGGAGCTGTTTTTT. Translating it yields CASSPFPGQVLVSTGELFF.

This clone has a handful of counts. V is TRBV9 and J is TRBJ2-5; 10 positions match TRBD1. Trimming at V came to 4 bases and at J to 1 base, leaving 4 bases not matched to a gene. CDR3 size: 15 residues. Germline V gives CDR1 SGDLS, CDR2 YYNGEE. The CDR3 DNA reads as TGTGCCAGCAGCCGAGGACAGGGGGGCCAAGAGACCCAGTACTTC. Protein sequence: CASSRGQGGQETQYF.

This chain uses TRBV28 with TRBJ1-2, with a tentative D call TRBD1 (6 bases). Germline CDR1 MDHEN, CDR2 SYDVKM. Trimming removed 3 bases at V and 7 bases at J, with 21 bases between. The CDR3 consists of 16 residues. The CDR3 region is CASSFWQGITGGGYTF. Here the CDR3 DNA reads TGTGCCAGCAGTTTTTGGCAGGGGATAACGGGTGGTGGCTACACCTTC.

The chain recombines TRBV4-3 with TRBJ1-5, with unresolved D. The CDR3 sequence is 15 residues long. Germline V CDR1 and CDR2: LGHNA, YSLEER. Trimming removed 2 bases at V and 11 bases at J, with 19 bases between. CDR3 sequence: CASSQTLDAPLAQHF. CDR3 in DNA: TGCGCCAGCAGCCAAACCCTAGACGCCCCTCTAGCCCAGCATTTT.

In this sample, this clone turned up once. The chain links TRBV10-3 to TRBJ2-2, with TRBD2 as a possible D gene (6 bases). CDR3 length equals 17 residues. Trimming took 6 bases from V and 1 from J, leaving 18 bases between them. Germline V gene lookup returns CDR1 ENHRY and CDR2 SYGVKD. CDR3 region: CAIRGGGVLLNTGELFF. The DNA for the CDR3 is TGTGCCATCAGGGGGGGTGGAGTCCTACTGAACACCGGGGAGCTGTTTTTT.

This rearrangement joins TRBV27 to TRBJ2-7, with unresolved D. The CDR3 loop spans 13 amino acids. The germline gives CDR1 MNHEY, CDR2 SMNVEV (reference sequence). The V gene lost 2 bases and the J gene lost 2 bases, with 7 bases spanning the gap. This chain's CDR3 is CASSLGSAYEQYF. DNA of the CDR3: TGTGCCAGCAGTTTAGGCAGCGCCTACGAGCAGTACTTC.

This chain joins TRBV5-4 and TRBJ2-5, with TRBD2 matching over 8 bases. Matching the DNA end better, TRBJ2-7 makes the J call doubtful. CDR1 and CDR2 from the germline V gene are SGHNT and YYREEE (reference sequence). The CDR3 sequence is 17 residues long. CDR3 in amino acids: CASSSDSGEASSYEQYF. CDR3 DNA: TGTGCCAGCAGCTCTGATAGCGGGGAAGCGTCCTCCTACGAGCAGTACTTC.

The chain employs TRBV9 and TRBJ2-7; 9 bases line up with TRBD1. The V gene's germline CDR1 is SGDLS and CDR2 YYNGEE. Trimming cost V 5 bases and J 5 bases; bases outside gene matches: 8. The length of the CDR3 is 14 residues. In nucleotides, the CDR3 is TGTGCCAGCAGTAGGGGGACAGGGCCCAACGAGCAGTACTTC. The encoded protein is CASSRGTGPNEQYF.

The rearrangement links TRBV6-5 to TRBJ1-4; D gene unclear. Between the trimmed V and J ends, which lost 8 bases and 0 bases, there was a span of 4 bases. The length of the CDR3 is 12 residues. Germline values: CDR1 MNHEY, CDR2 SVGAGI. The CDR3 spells CASAATNEKLFF. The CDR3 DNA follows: TGTGCCAGCGCAGCAACTAATGAAAAACTGTTTTTT.

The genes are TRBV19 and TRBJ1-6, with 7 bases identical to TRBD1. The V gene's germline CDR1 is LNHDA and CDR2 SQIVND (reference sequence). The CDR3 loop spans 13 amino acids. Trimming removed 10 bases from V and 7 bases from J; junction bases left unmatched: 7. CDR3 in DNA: TGTGCCACTCAGGGGGGTAGGAATTCACCCCTCCACTTT. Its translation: CATQGGRNSPLHF.

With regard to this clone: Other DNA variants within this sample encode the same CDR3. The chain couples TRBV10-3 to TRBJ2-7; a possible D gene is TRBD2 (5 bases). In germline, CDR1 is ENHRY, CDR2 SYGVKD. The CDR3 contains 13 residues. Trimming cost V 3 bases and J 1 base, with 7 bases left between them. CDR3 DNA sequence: TGTGCCATCAGTGACACTAGTTCCTACGAGCAGTACTTC. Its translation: CAISDTSSYEQYF.

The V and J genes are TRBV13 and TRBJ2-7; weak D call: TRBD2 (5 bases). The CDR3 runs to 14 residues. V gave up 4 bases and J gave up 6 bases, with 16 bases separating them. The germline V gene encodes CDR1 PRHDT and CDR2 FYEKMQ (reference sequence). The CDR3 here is CASSYESTEGEQYF. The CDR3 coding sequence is TGTGCCAGCAGCTACGAGTCAACAGAGGGCGAGCAGTACTTC.

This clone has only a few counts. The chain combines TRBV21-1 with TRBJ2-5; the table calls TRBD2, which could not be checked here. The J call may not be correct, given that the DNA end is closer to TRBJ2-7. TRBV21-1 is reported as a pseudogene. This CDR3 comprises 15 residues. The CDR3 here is CASSIPGNEVYEQYF. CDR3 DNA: TGTGCCAGCAGCATTCCCGGGAATGAGGTCTACGAGCAGTACTTC.

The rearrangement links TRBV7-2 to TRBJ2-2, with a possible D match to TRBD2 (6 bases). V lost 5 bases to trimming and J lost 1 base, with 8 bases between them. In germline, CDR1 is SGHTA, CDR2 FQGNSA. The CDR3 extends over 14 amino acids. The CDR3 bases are TGTACCAGCAGCGGGACTCAGAACACCGGGGAGCTGTTTTTT. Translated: CTSSGTQNTGELFF.

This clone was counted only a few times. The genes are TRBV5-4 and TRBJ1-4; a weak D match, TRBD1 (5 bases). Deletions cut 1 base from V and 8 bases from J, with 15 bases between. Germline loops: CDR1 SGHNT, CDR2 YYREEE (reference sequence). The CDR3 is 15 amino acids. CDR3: CASSLSQGGSEKLFF. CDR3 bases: TGTGCCAGCAGCTTGAGTCAGGGTGGCTCCGAAAAACTGTTTTTT.

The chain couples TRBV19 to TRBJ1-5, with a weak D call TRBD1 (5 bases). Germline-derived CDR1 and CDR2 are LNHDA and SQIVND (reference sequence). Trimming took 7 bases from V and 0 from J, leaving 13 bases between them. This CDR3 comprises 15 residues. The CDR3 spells CASTPPGPSNQPQHF. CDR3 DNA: TGTGCCAGTACCCCTCCAGGGCCTAGCAATCAGCCCCAGCATTTT.

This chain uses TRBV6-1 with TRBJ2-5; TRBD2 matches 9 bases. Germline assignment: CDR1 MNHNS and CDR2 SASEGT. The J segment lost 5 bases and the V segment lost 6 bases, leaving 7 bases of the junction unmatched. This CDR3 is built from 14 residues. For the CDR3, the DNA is TGTGCCAGCAGGCGGGGGGGGCAGGTCGAGACCCAGTACTTC. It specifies CASRRGGQVETQYF.

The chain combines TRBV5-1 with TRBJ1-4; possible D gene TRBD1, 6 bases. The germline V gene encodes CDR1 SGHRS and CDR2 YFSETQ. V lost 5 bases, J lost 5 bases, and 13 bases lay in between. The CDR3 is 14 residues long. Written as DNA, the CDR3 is TGCGCCAGCAGGTCCCGGGACACCAATGAAAAACTGTTTTTT. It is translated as CASRSRDTNEKLFF.

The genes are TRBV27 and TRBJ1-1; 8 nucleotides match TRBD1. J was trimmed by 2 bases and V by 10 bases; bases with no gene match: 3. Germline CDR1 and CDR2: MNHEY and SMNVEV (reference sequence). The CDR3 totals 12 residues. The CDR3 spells CAKGQENTEAFF. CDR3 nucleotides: TGTGCCAAGGGACAGGAAAACACTGAAGCTTTCTTT.

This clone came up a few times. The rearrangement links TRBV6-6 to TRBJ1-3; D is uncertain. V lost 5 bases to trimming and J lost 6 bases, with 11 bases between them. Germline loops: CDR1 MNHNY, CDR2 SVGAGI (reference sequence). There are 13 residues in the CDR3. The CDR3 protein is CASSEPFTNTIYF. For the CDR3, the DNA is TGTGCCAGCAGTGAGCCGTTTACAAACACCATATATTTT.

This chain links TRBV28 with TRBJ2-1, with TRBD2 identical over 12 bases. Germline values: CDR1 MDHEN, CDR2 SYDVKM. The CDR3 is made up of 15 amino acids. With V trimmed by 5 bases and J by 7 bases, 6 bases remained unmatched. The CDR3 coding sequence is TGTGCCAGCAGTACTAGCGGGAGGAATTCAAATGAGCAGTTCTTC. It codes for CASSTSGRNSNEQFF.

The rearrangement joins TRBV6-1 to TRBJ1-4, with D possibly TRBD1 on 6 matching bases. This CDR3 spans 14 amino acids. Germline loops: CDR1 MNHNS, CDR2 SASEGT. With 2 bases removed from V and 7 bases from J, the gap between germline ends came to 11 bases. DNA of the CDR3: TGTGCCAGCAGTGAATTTGCCAGGGGTGAAAAACTGTTTTTT. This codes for CASSEFARGEKLFF.

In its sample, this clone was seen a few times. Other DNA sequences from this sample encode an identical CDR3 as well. Here the CDR3 reads CASSPYRDQPQHF. The CDR3 DNA reads TGTGCCAGCTCGCCGTACAGGGATCAGCCCCAGCATTTT. The gene calls are TRBV18 and TRBJ1-5; D may be TRBD1 (6 bases). The V gene lost 6 bases and the J gene lost 5 bases, with 11 bases spanning the gap. The length of the CDR3 is 13 residues. Germline loops: CDR1 KGHSH, CDR2 LQKENI. The whole variable domain, filled in from reference TRBV18 and TRBJ1-5, reads NAGVMQNPRHLVRRRGQEARLRCSPMKGHSHVYWYRQLPEEGLKFMVYLQKENIIDESGMPKERFSAEFPKEGPSILRIQQVVRGDSAAYFCASSPYRDQPQHFGDGTRLSIL.

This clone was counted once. The CDR3 protein is CASSGRLAGYSYEQYF. CDR3 nucleotide sequence: TGTGCCAGCAGCGGACGACTAGCGGGATACTCCTACGAGCAGTACTTC. This chain uses TRBV7-9 with TRBJ2-7, with 11 bases lining up with TRBD2. Germline loops: CDR1 SEHNR, CDR2 FQNEAQ (reference sequence). CDR3 length: 16 residues. The V segment lost 5 bases and the J segment 0 bases; nucleotides outside the gene matches: 6.

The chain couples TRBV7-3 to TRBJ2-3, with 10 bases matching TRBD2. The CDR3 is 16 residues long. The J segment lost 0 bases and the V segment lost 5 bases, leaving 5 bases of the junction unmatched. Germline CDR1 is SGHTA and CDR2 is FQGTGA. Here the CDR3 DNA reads TGTGCCAGCAGCCCCTGGACTAGCGGAAGCACAGATACGCAGTATTTT. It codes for CASSPWTSGSTDTQYF.